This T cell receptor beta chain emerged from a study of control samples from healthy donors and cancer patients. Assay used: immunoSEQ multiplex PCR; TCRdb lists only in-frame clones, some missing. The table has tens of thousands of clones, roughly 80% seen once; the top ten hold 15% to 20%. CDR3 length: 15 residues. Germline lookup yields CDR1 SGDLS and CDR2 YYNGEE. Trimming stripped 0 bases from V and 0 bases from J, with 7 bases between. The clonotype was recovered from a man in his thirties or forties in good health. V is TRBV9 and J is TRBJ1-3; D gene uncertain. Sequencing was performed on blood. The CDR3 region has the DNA TGTGCCAGCAGCGTAGACCTGAACTCTGGAAACACCATATATTTT. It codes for CASSVDLNSGNTIYF.